This TCR beta chain was profiled in a study of siplizumab effects on memory and regulatory T cells. The CDR3 consists of 17 residues. J gave up 5 bases and V 0 bases, and 10 bases lay outside the gene matches. Per the germline V gene, CDR1 is SEHNR and CDR2 is FQNEAQ (reference sequence). Turning to this clone: What it binds is unknown.

The data were produced by immunoSEQ multiplex PCR, yet TCRdb's version contains in-frame clones alone and is incomplete. The sample has more than 90,000 clones, 85% to 95% seen once. Study-level results: The alloresponse seemed to draw substantially on naive T cells, which appeared more diverse than memory cells.

The genes are TRBV7-9 and TRBJ2-1; 7 nucleotides line up with TRBD2. The sample consisted of non-Treg CD4+ T cells sorted from blood. The TCR comes from a human donor in good health. The CDR3: CASSLALRTSRNNEQFF. The CDR3 coding sequence is TGTGCCAGCAGCTTAGCGCTTAGGACTAGTAGGAACAATGAGCAGTTCTTC.